These 18 T cell receptor beta chains originate from one sample sequenced in a study of T cell repertoires in cytomegalovirus infection. TCRdb passed the reads through MiXCR, listing each CDR3 protein once. This table holds 650,000 to 900,000 distinct CDR3 sequences, 25% to 30% found once. Antigen specificity for these receptors is unknown. The input for sequencing was cultured CD8+ T cells from PBMCs, taken from culture after CMV antigen stimulation. The receptor set was obtained from a human donor in good health (CMV status not recorded). Some clones in this sample may be carry-over from other donors' samples.

CDR3 DNA sequence: TGTGCCACCAGCAGACTAAACAGGGGGCGAGAGACCCAGTACTTC. Protein product: CATSRLNRGRETQYF. J is TRBJ2-5 and V is TRBV15; 9 bases map to TRBD1. After removal of 2 bases from V and 4 bases from J, the junction contained 5 bases not matched to a gene. Germline-derived CDR1 and CDR2 are LNHNV and YYDKDF (reference sequence). The CDR3 runs 15 residues.

V gene TRBV2 combines with J gene TRBJ2-3; no clear D. Germline V gives CDR1 SNHLY, CDR2 FYNNEI. V lost 6 bases to trimming and J lost 1 base, with 11 bases between them. The CDR3 spans 14 residues. CDR3 loop: CASRLRTRTDTQYF. The CDR3 DNA follows: TGTGCCAGCAGATTGCGGACCCGCACAGATACGCAGTATTTT.

The chain employs TRBV7-2 and TRBJ1-2, with a possible D match to TRBD1 (5 bases). The CDR3 covers 14 residues. V shed 5 bases and J shed 2 bases, with 12 bases lying between them. Germline V lookup: CDR1 SGHTA, CDR2 FQGNSA. The DNA for the CDR3 is TGTGCCAGCAGCCCCTCAGGGTCAAACTATGGCTACACCTTC. Amino acids: CASSPSGSNYGYTF.

This clonotype was seen ten or more times. The CDR3 nucleotides read TGTGCCAGCACCGGGACAGGCGGCCGGTCTCCAACTAATGAAAAACTGTTTTTT. It specifies CASTGTGGRSPTNEKLFF. V is TRBV7-6 and J is TRBJ1-4; 8 bases are a match to TRBD1. Losses at the gene ends were 7 bases for V and 0 bases for J; bases not matched to a gene: 13. The CDR3 contains 18 residues. Germline V gene data show CDR1 as SGHVS and CDR2 as FNYEAQ.

The chain carries TRBV12-3 or TRBV12-4 and TRBJ2-1, with D perhaps TRBD2 (5 bases). Trimming removed 7 bases from V and 8 bases from J, with 12 bases in between. The CDR3 totals 12 residues. The CDR3: CASTPSGDEQFF. The CDR3 DNA follows: TGTGCCAGCACTCCCTCCGGGGATGAGCAGTTCTTC.

The gene calls are TRBV5-4 and TRBJ2-7, with D possibly being TRBD1 (6 bases). V gave up 4 bases and J gave up 5 bases, with 16 bases separating them. Germline CDR1 SGHNT, CDR2 YYREEE (reference sequence). The CDR3 has 14 amino acids. The chain's CDR3 is CASSGTSEGDEQYV. In DNA form, the CDR3 reads TGTGCCAGCAGCGGAACCTCTGAGGGGGACGAGCAGTACGTC.

This clonotype has only a few counts. The chain couples TRBV6-1 to TRBJ2-7; D not resolved. Germline V lookup: CDR1 MNHNS, CDR2 SASEGT. Trimming took off 5 bases at V and 1 base at J, with 15 bases between the two ends. The CDR3 contains 15 residues. DNA for the CDR3: TGTGCCAGCAGTCGAGAAATGGGCGGTTCCTACGAGCAGTACTTC. This gives the protein CASSREMGGSYEQYF.

The chain joins TRBV27 to TRBJ2-7, with 7 bases matching TRBD1. V gave up 5 bases and J gave up 3 bases; unmatched junction bases: 4. The CDR3 contains 13 residues. CDR1 is MNHEY and CDR2 is SMNVEV in the germline V gene (reference sequence). Here the CDR3 reads CASSHGDSYEQYF. In nucleotides, the CDR3 is TGTGCCAGCAGTCATGGGGACAGCTACGAGCAGTACTTC.

This clonotype appeared a few times. The chain couples TRBV7-9 to TRBJ2-3; TRBD2 aligns across 10 bases. This CDR3 comprises 19 residues. The J segment lost 7 bases and the V segment lost 3 bases, leaving 19 bases of the junction unmatched. Germline values: CDR1 SEHNR, CDR2 FQNEAQ (reference sequence). The CDR3 sequence: CASSFSLAGAWEAHNTQYF. The DNA of the CDR3 is TGTGCCAGCAGCTTCAGCCTAGCGGGGGCCTGGGAGGCGCACAATACGCAGTATTTT. The full variable domain, in which reference TRBV7-9 and TRBJ2-3 provide the parts outside the CDR3, is DTGVSQNPRHKITKRGQNVTFRCDPISEHNRLYWYRQTLGQGPEFLTYFQNEAQLEKSRLLSDRFSAERPKGSFSTLEIQRTEQGDSAMYLCASSFSLAGAWEAHNTQYFGPGTRLTVL.

The chain employs TRBV27 and TRBJ2-7; no definite D call. CDR3 length: 15 residues. Germline CDR1 and CDR2: MNHEY and SMNVEV (reference sequence). The V end was cut by 5 bases, the J end by 0 bases, with 14 bases between. This CDR3 is CASSTRWVDSYEQYF. The CDR3 coding sequence is TGTGCCAGCAGTACCCGTTGGGTGGACTCCTACGAGCAGTACTTC.

V gene TRBV19 combines with J gene TRBJ2-7; 8 positions match TRBD1. Germline CDR1 and CDR2: LNHDA and SQIVND (reference sequence). This CDR3 spans 14 amino acids. V was clipped by 3 bases and J by 2 bases; unmatched bases: 3. The CDR3 protein is CASSMATGAYEQYF. CDR3 nucleotides: TGTGCCAGTAGTATGGCGACAGGGGCCTACGAGCAGTACTTC.

The chain employs TRBV6-5 and TRBJ2-3; 13 bases fit TRBD2. The CDR3 contains 15 residues. The germline V gene has CDR1 MNHEY and CDR2 SVGAGI. Unmatched junction bases numbered 5, after V lost 5 bases and J lost 6 bases. The DNA of the CDR3 is TGTGCCAGCAGTAAGGGACTAGCGGGGAGGGATACGCAGTATTTT. It translates to CASSKGLAGRDTQYF.

The rearrangement joins TRBV10-3 to TRBJ1-4; tentative D call: TRBD1 (6 bases). Looked up from germline, CDR1 is ENHRY and CDR2 is SYGVKD. The V end lost 4 bases, the J end lost 4 bases, and 16 bases lay between the germline ends. The CDR3 is made up of 16 amino acids. The CDR3 DNA follows: TGTGCCATCAGTGCGATACCGGGACACCTTAATGAAAAACTGTTTTTT. It specifies CAISAIPGHLNEKLFF.

This clonotype was seen repeatedly, ten times or more. This chain joins TRBV7-8 and TRBJ1-2; 9 nucleotides align to TRBD1. From germline, CDR1 is SGHVS and CDR2 FQNEAQ. The CDR3 loop spans 16 amino acids. Trimming removed 0 bases from V and 4 bases from J; junction bases left unmatched: 6. In nucleotides, the CDR3 is TGTGCCAGCAGCTTAGCGGACAGGGGCCGGACCTATGGCTACACCTTC. Translated: CASSLADRGRTYGYTF.

CDR3 DNA sequence: TGTGCCAGCAGCACGACAGGGGTCGGAAACACCATATATTTT. Translated, it gives CASSTTGVGNTIYF. This chain uses TRBV12-3 or TRBV12-4 with TRBJ1-3; 8 bases are shared with TRBD1. The CDR3 is made up of 14 amino acids. V was clipped by 6 bases and J by 4 bases; unmatched bases: 5.

This chain uses TRBV7-6 with TRBJ1-4, with D hard to call. The germline V gene has CDR1 SGHVS and CDR2 FNYEAQ. CDR3 size: 17 residues. V was clipped by 0 bases and J by 0 bases, with 11 bases between them. The CDR3 protein is CASSLAAGPATNEKLFF. CDR3 nucleotide sequence: TGTGCCAGCAGCTTAGCGGCAGGACCCGCAACTAATGAAAAACTGTTTTTT.

This clonotype occurred many times. V and J are TRBV27 and TRBJ1-5; tentative D call: TRBD1 (5 bases). Trimming shortened V by 5 bases and J by 6 bases, and 14 bases separated the two germline ends. CDR3 length: 14 amino acids. CDR1 and CDR2 from the germline V gene are MNHEY and SMNVEV (reference sequence). The DNA of the CDR3 is TGTGCCAGCAGTCCCCGGGACGCCTCTCAGCCCCAGCATTTT. Translation: CASSPRDASQPQHF.

V is TRBV7-9 and J is TRBJ2-4; no clear D gene. The germline V gene encodes CDR1 SEHNR and CDR2 FQNEAQ (reference sequence). The CDR3 covers 14 residues. The germline V and J ends were trimmed by 3 bases and 4 bases, with 10 bases remaining between them. For the CDR3, the DNA is TGTGCCAGCAGCTTGGGCCCTGGGAAAAACATTCAGTACTTC. This codes for CASSLGPGKNIQYF.